Presented here are 19 T cell receptor beta chains from one specimen sequenced in a study of PD-L1 blockade in urothelial cancer. The time point: peripheral blood 6 weeks after treatment start. Only in-frame clones appear in the TCRdb table, and some are missing; sequencing was by immunoSEQ multiplex PCR. Here the sample spans 100,000 to 150,000 clones, more than 75% being singletons. The sequenced sample was PBMCs, obtained around atezolizumab (anti-PD-L1) treatment. The source is a man in his fifties with urothelial cancer.

The rearrangement links TRBV19 to TRBJ1-1; 8 nucleotides line up with TRBD1. Germline V gene sequence: CDR1 LNHDA, CDR2 SQIVND (reference sequence). The CDR3 length is 14 residues. Trimming removed 4 bases from V and 4 bases from J; junction bases left unmatched: 5. The DNA for the CDR3 is TGTGCCAGTAGTACTCGACAGGGGTTCACTGAAGCTTTCTTT. It encodes CASSTRQGFTEAFF.

The rearrangement links TRBV18 to TRBJ1-1; 8 bases align to TRBD1. V dropped 5 bases and J dropped 5; count of bases not matched to a gene: 4. This CDR3 contains 13 residues. Germline CDR1 and CDR2: KGHSH and LQKENI. The CDR3 reads CASSSTGETEAFF. CDR3 nucleotide sequence: TGTGCCAGCTCATCGACAGGGGAAACTGAAGCTTTCTTT.

The rearrangement joins TRBV28 to TRBJ1-1; weak D call: TRBD1 (6 bases). The CDR3 is 14 amino acids. Germline V CDR1 and CDR2: MDHEN, SYDVKM. V shed 2 bases and J shed 7 bases, with 14 bases lying between them. The CDR3 DNA sequence: TGTGCCAGCAGTTTAGTAGGGGGAGATATTGAAGCTTTCTTT. This encodes CASSLVGGDIEAFF.

The genes are TRBV29-1 and TRBJ1-2; 7 positions agree with TRBD1. The CDR3 is 15 amino acids. Germline values: CDR1 SQVTM, CDR2 ANQGSEA. The V segment lost 4 bases and the J segment 1 base; nucleotides outside the gene matches: 9. The CDR3 bases are TGCAGCGTTGGCCCACCCGGGACAGATAACTATGGCTACACCTTC. It specifies CSVGPPGTDNYGYTF. Full variable domain (remainder filled in from reference TRBV29-1 and TRBJ1-2): SAVISQKPSRDICQRGTSLTIQCQVDSQVTMMFWYRQQPGQSLTLIATANQGSEATYESGFVIDKFPISRPNLTFSTLTVSNMSPEDSSIYLCSVGPPGTDNYGYTFGSGTRLTVV.

The CDR3 nucleotides read TGCGCCAGCAGCTTGGAAGGGACAGGGGATCATGAGCAGTTCTTC. It specifies CASSLEGTGDHEQFF. The V gene is TRBV5-1, the J gene TRBJ2-1, with TRBD1 matching over 10 bases. There are 15 residues in the CDR3. Germline CDR1 reads SGHRS; CDR2 reads YFSETQ. Germline trimming cut 0 bases from V and 8 bases from J; bases unmatched to any gene: 5.

The chain links TRBV9 to TRBJ1-6; 10 nucleotides match TRBD1. The V gene's germline CDR1 is SGDLS and CDR2 YYNGEE. The junction had 9 bases not matched to a gene; V was cut back by 6 bases and J by 6 bases. CDR3 length: 16 residues. CDR3 region: CASNRQGATGNSPLHF. CDR3 DNA: TGTGCCAGCAACAGACAGGGGGCGACGGGTAATTCACCCCTCCACTTT.

This chain connects TRBV10-3 to TRBJ1-1; unclear D gene. The V end lost 4 bases, the J end lost 1 base, and 10 bases lay between the germline ends. The CDR3 totals 14 residues. From germline, CDR1 is ENHRY and CDR2 SYGVKD. CDR3 nucleotide sequence: TGTGCCATCAGTGTAGACAATCGGAACACTGAAGCTTTCTTT. Protein sequence: CAISVDNRNTEAFF.

This rearrangement joins TRBV4-1 to TRBJ1-6, with 10 bases identical to TRBD1. With 4 bases clipped from V and 0 bases from J, the junction kept 6 bases outside the gene matches. In germline, CDR1 is MGHRA, CDR2 YSYEKL. This CDR3 is 18 amino acids long. CDR3 amino acids: CASSPRTGGDSYNSPLHF. The CDR3 DNA is TGCGCCAGCAGCCCCCGGACAGGGGGAGACTCCTATAATTCACCCCTCCACTTT.

This sequence joins TRBV11-2 and TRBJ2-2; a weak D match, TRBD2 (5 bases). The CDR3 consists of 14 residues. CDR1 SGHAT and CDR2 FQNNGV come from the germline V gene. Trimming left V 5 bases short and J 6 bases short, with 13 bases between. CDR3 sequence: CASSALGEPGELFF. The CDR3 coding sequence is TGTGCCAGCAGCGCCCTCGGGGAGCCCGGGGAGCTGTTTTTT.

J is TRBJ2-5 and V is TRBV6-1; 9 nucleotides align to TRBD1. This CDR3 contains 16 residues. V shed 4 bases and J 4 bases; nucleotides not matched to a gene: 10. Germline V gene data show CDR1 as MNHNS and CDR2 as SASEGT. CDR3: CASSGLVGTGSETQYF. CDR3 nucleotide sequence: TGTGCCAGCAGTGGGCTAGTCGGGACAGGGTCAGAGACCCAGTACTTC.

The chain has TRBV2 and TRBJ2-1; TRBD2 matches at 16 bases. The trim removed 6 bases at V and 8 bases at J, leaving 4 bases unmatched. Looked up from germline, CDR1 is SNHLY and CDR2 is FYNNEI. The CDR3 extends over 15 amino acids. Written as DNA, the CDR3 is TGTGCCAGCAGGGCCGGGACTAGCGGGAGGGATGAGCAGTTCTTC. Amino acid sequence: CASRAGTSGRDEQFF.

The rearrangement joins TRBV28 to TRBJ2-1, with 10 bases fitting TRBD2. J was trimmed by 0 bases and V by 4 bases; bases with no gene match: 18. In germline, CDR1 is MDHEN, CDR2 SYDVKM. The CDR3 loop spans 21 amino acids. The CDR3 DNA follows: TGTGCCAGCAGTTCTTGGGGAGGAGGTACTAGCGGGACCGGCTCCTACAATGAGCAGTTCTTC. As protein: CASSSWGGGTSGTGSYNEQFF.

V usage is TRBV6-1 and J usage is TRBJ2-7; weak D call: TRBD2 (5 bases). Germline assignment: CDR1 MNHNS and CDR2 SASEGT. This CDR3 has 13 residues. The V gene lost 6 bases and the J gene lost 6 bases, with 15 bases spanning the gap. The DNA for the CDR3 is TGTGCCAGCAGCCCGGGATCCTATGGCGAGCAGTACTTC. Translation: CASSPGSYGEQYF.

V is TRBV7-8 and J is TRBJ2-5, with TRBD1 identical over 8 bases. This CDR3 region has 17 residues. V gave up 1 base and J gave up 1 base; unmatched junction bases: 8. CDR1 is SGHVS, CDR2 FQNEAQ, per germline. The CDR3 region is CASSLVASGGGQETQYF. In DNA, the CDR3 is TGTGCCAGCAGCTTAGTCGCGTCAGGGGGCGGCCAAGAGACCCAGTACTTC.

This chain uses TRBV2 with TRBJ2-5, with TRBD1 identical over 8 bases. The CDR3 totals 14 residues. V was clipped by 4 bases and J by 11 bases; unmatched bases: 12. CDR1 and CDR2 (germline): SNHLY, FYNNEI. DNA for the CDR3: TGTGCCAGCAGTGTACGGCAGGGGGCGTGGGAGCAGTACTTC. Amino acids: CASSVRQGAWEQYF.

The chain has TRBV6-1 and TRBJ2-7; perhaps TRBD1 as D (6 bases). Trimming pared 0 bases from V and 3 bases from J, leaving 12 bases between. CDR3 size: 15 residues. Looked up from germline, CDR1 is MNHNS and CDR2 is SASEGT. This CDR3 is CASSEAPRTDYEQYF. In DNA form, the CDR3 reads TGTGCCAGCAGTGAAGCGCCAAGGACAGACTACGAGCAGTACTTC.

V and J are TRBV5-5 and TRBJ2-7; tentatively, D is TRBD1 (7 bases). The length of the CDR3 is 15 residues. Germline CDR1 and CDR2: SGHKS and YYEKEE (reference sequence). The V end lost 3 bases, the J end lost 1 base, and 14 bases lay between the germline ends. CDR3 bases: TGTGCCAGCAGCTGGCGCGGGACAGATTCCTACGAGCAGTACTTC. Residues: CASSWRGTDSYEQYF.

The chain joins TRBV9 to TRBJ1-6; D not certain. CDR3 size: 14 residues. CDR1 is SGDLS and CDR2 is YYNGEE in the germline V gene. V dropped 0 bases and J dropped 9 bases, with 10 bases sitting between them. The CDR3 bases are TGTGCCAGCAGCGTAGCGAGGGTAGGTTCACCCCTCCACTTT. Protein sequence: CASSVARVGSPLHF.

The gene calls are TRBV9 and TRBJ2-2; TRBD1 is a possible D gene (5 bases). Germline V CDR1 and CDR2: SGDLS, YYNGEE. This CDR3 is 17 amino acids long. Trimming removed 0 bases from V and 2 bases from J, with 14 bases in between. CDR3 coding DNA: TGTGCCAGCAGCGTAGCTACAAGGACAATTAACACCGGGGAGCTGTTTTTT. This translates into CASSVATRTINTGELFF.